A selection of T cell receptor beta chains follows, all from one sample in a study of blood T cells in healthy people across ages. TCRdb fed the 5' RACE reads into MiXCR, producing one record per CDR3 protein. The table lists about 760,000 distinct CDR3 sequences, 25% of them singletons. The same data also contributed to another study, on T cells of mothers and their children.

Sequencing was done on a sample of blood. All receptors derive from a boy younger than 18 in good health. CDR3s include the opening cysteine and the closing phenylalanine or tryptophan. D genes are given only for firm matches. Size values are once, few and many counts, or a class for expanded clones, and some rows have none.

TRBJ1-4,TRBD1,.,TRBV2,TGTGCCAGCGGGGGAGACAGGGGAACGGATAATGAAAAACTGTTTTTT,CASGGDRGTDNEKLFF
TRBJ2-7,.,few,TRBV10-3,TGTGCCATCAGTGAGTCAGACATAAGCTCCTACGAGCAGTACTTC,CAISESDISSYEQYF
TRBJ2-4,TRBD2,few,TRBV20-1,TGCAGTGCTAGATCCGGACTAGCGGGAGGAGAAAACATTCAGTACTTC,CSARSGLAGGENIQYF
TRBJ1-6,.,.,TRBV3-1,TGTGCCAGCAGCCAAGTCCAGAATTCACCCCTCCACTTT,CASSQVQNSPLHF
TRBJ2-1,.,few,TRBV29-1,TGCAGCGTCGCCCCGAGGGATTTCGACAATGAGCAGTTCTTC,CSVAPRDFDNEQFF
TRBJ2-7,.,.,TRBV15,TGTGCCACCAGCAGAAATCTTCTAGCGAGCGCCTCCTACGAGCAGTACTTC,CATSRNLLASASYEQYF
TRBJ2-1,.,few,TRBV10-3,TGTGCCATCAGCTCGACAAGGTACAATGAGCAGTTCTTC,CAISSTRYNEQFF
TRBJ2-5,TRBD2,few,TRBV20-1,TGCAGTGCTAGAAGGGGTAGCGGGGACCAAGAGACCCAGTACTTC,CSARRGSGDQETQYF
TRBJ2-1,.,few,TRBV29-1,TGCAGCATCTCGCCGGGTCCCCAGGGGGGTGAGCAGTTCTTC,CSISPGPQGGEQFF
TRBJ1-2,.,.,TRBV6-2/TRBV6-3,TGTGCCAGCAGAAGCCCTCAGGGACGTTCATATGGCTACACCTTC,CASRSPQGRSYGYTF
TRBJ2-3,.,.,TRBV7-2,TGTGCCAGCAGGATAAAGTGGGGGGTAGATACGCAGTATTTT,CASRIKWGVDTQYF
TRBJ2-3,TRBD2,.,TRBV12-3/TRBV12-4,TGTGCCAGCAGTTTGGGACTAGGGGGAGATACGCAGTATTTT,CASSLGLGGDTQYF
TRBJ2-1,TRBD2,.,TRBV29-1,TGCAGCGTTGACGGACTAGACACTCACAATGAGCAGTTCTTC,CSVDGLDTHNEQFF
TRBJ1-4,TRBD1,.,TRBV12-3/TRBV12-4,TGTGCCAGCACCTCCGGGACAGGGAGTGAAAAACTGTTTTTT,CASTSGTGSEKLFF
TRBJ2-7,TRBD1,few,TRBV27,TGTGCCAGCAGTGACGGGACAGGTACCTACGAGCAGTACTTC,CASSDGTGTYEQYF
TRBJ1-1,.,.,TRBV6-5,TGTGCCAGCAGTCGGGACGGAGTGAACACTGAAGCTTTCTTT,CASSRDGVNTEAFF
TRBJ2-1,.,few,TRBV28,TGTGCCAGCAGTTCCCCCCACACTAGTTTATCCCCCGATGAGCAGTTCTTC,CASSSPHTSLSPDEQFF
TRBJ2-1,.,.,TRBV4-2,TGTGCCAGCAGCGGGGGCCACAATGAGCAGTTCTTC,CASSGGHNEQFF
TRBJ2-5,TRBD2,once,TRBV20-1,TGCAGTGCTAGTTCGTGGAGCGGGGGGGCGGAGACCCAGTACTTC,CSASSWSGGAETQYF
TRBJ2-3,.,.,TRBV2,TGTGCCAGCAGTGAGGGAGATGAGAGCACAGACACGCAGTATTTT,CASSEGDESTDTQYF
TRBJ2-7,.,few,TRBV7-7,TGTGCTAGCAGCGCTAAGAACGGGGCCTCCTACGAGCAGTACTTC,CASSAKNGASYEQYF
TRBJ2-3,TRBD1,.,TRBV5-1,TGCGCCAGCAGCCTCAAACAGGGGATGGCAGATACGCAGTATTTT,CASSLKQGMADTQYF
TRBJ2-5,.,few,TRBV11-2,TGTGCCAGCAGCTTGGGGGACGGGTACCAAGAGACCCAGTACTTC,CASSLGDGYQETQYF
TRBJ2-5,.,few,TRBV5-1,TGCGCCAGCAGCTGGCAGCGCCCCGAGGAGACCCAGTACTTC,CASSWQRPEETQYF
TRBJ2-5,TRBD2,few,TRBV6-1,TGTGCCAGCAGTGAAAGGGGACTAGCGGGGCGCCAAGAGACCCAGTACTTC,CASSERGLAGRQETQYF
TRBJ1-1,.,.,TRBV7-9,TGTGCCAGCAGCACACAGGGTGCGAACACTGAAGCTTTCTTT,CASSTQGANTEAFF
TRBJ2-3,.,.,TRBV29-1,TGCAGCGTTTCCCTCGGGGAAGATACGCAGTATTTT,CSVSLGEDTQYF
TRBJ2-5,.,.,TRBV7-9,TGTGCCAGCAGCTTAAAAGGGGCAGAGACCCAGTACTTC,CASSLKGAETQYF
TRBJ2-1,.,.,TRBV11-3,TGTGCCAGCAGCTTTGACTATTTGGGGGGCCCCTACAATGAGCAGTTCTTC,CASSFDYLGGPYNEQFF
TRBJ2-1,.,.,TRBV27,TGTGCCAGCAGGGAGTGGAATGAGCAGTCCTTC,CASREWNEQSF
TRBJ2-1,.,.,TRBV3-1,TGTGCCAGCAGCCAAGGGACCTATGAGCAGTTCTTC,CASSQGTYEQFF
TRBJ2-4,TRBD2,.,TRBV11-3,TGTGCCAGCAGCTATGGGACTAGCGTATCCAAAAACATTCAGTACTTC,CASSYGTSVSKNIQYF
TRBJ2-7,TRBD2,few,TRBV7-6,TGTGCCAGCAGCTTAGCCAGCGGGGGGGCCGGGGAGCAGTACTTC,CASSLASGGAGEQYF
TRBJ2-7,.,few,TRBV12-5,TGTGCTAGTGGTTTATCTCCGGGACCGGAGCAGTACTTC,CASGLSPGPEQYF
TRBJ2-1,.,many,TRBV7-9,TGTGCCAGCAGCTTAGTTAGGTTGAGCTCCTACAATGAGCAGTTCTTC,CASSLVRLSSYNEQFF
TRBJ2-7,.,few,TRBV21-1,TGTGCCAGCAGCCCCGACAGGGTAGAAATAAGTTGTCTCTACGAGCAGTACTTC,CASSPDRVEISCLYEQYF
TRBJ2-1,TRBD1,few,TRBV2,TGTGCCAGCAAGTCAGGACAGGGCTTCAATGAGCAGTTCTTC,CASKSGQGFNEQFF
TRBJ2-7,TRBD1,.,TRBV7-3,TGTGCCAGCAGCGCGCCGGGACAGGGTGCTTCCGGGCAGTACTTC,CASSAPGQGASGQYF
TRBJ2-1,.,.,TRBV12-5,TGTGCTAGTGCCCCAGACACTGCTTACAATGAGCAGTTCTTC,CASAPDTAYNEQFF
TRBJ1-2,.,few,TRBV20-1,TGCAGTGCCCCGGGGATCTATGGCTACACCTTC,CSAPGIYGYTF
TRBJ2-1,.,few,TRBV4-2,TGTGCCAGCAGCCAAGGGGCTAGCTACAGCTCCTACAATGAGCAGTTCTTC,CASSQGASYSSYNEQFF
TRBJ1-6,.,once,TRBV15,TGTGCCACCAGCAGAGATTCAGGGAATAATTCACCCCTCCACTTT,CATSRDSGNNSPLHF
TRBJ2-1,TRBD2,.,TRBV5-1,TGCGCCAGCAGCTTGGTTGCGGGGGTGGCCAGAGGTGAGCAGTTCTTC,CASSLVAGVARGEQFF
TRBJ2-7,TRBD1,.,TRBV10-3,TGTGCCATCAGTGCGGGACAGGATATCTACGAGCAGTACTTC,CAISAGQDIYEQYF
TRBJ2-7,.,few,TRBV7-8,TGTGCCAGCAGCTTACACGGCGGGTACGAGCAGTACTTC,CASSLHGGYEQYF
TRBJ2-5,.,.,TRBV5-6,TGTGCCAGCAGCTCGCGTTTTGGAGAGACCCAGTACTTC,CASSSRFGETQYF
TRBJ1-1,.,.,TRBV20-1,TGCAGTGCTAGAAGGGAGTTGAACACTGAAGCTTTCTTT,CSARRELNTEAFF
TRBJ2-5,.,.,TRBV5-1,TGCGCCAGCAGCTTGGAGGGTCTTGCCCAAGGGACCCAGTACTTC,CASSLEGLAQGTQYF
TRBJ2-3,.,.,TRBV25-1,TGTTCCTCGGGGGTAGTTAGAGGTGGAGGTAGCACAGATACGCAGTATTTT,CSSGVVRGGGSTDTQYF